This is a list of T cell receptor beta chains from one sample in a study of beta chain features in type 1 diabetes. Only in-frame clones appear in the TCRdb table, and some are missing; sequencing was by immunoSEQ multiplex PCR. The table shows about 700,000 clones, with around 15% occurring only once. The sequenced sample consisted of naive CD4+ T cells from blood. These receptors were obtained from a man between 18 and 29 years old with type 1 diabetes. The CDR3 runs from the conserved cysteine through the conserved F or W. Each record gives: CDR3 DNA, CDR3 protein, J gene, V gene, D gene, clone size. D genes are given only for firm matches. The size of a clone is reported for some rows only, either as once, few or many, or as a class for expanded clones.

CDR3nt: TGCGCCAGCAGCCCCGAACACTTGATCCAAGAGACCCAGTACTTC
CDR3aa: CASSPEHLIQETQYF
j_gene: TRBJ2-5
v_gene: TRBV4-1
d_gene: -
abundance: few

CDR3nt: TGTGCCTGCTCCTCCGGACAGGGGAACACTGAAGCTTTCTTT
CDR3aa: CACSSGQGNTEAFF
j_gene: TRBJ1-1
v_gene: TRBV30
d_gene: TRBD1
abundance: -

CDR3nt: TGCAGTGCCGGTACCTATGGCTACACCTTC
CDR3aa: CSAGTYGYTF
j_gene: TRBJ1-2
v_gene: TRBV20-1
d_gene: -
abundance: few

CDR3nt: TGTGCCAGCAGTTTACAGGGACAGGATCCATACAATGAGCAGTTCTTC
CDR3aa: CASSLQGQDPYNEQFF
j_gene: TRBJ2-1
v_gene: TRBV28
d_gene: TRBD1
abundance: -

CDR3nt: TGCGCCAGCAGCAGAGACAGTTTAAACACTGAAGCTTTCTTT
CDR3aa: CASSRDSLNTEAFF
j_gene: TRBJ1-1
v_gene: TRBV5-1
d_gene: -
abundance: -

CDR3nt: TGTGCCAGCAGCTTCAACACCGGGGAGCTGTTTTTT
CDR3aa: CASSFNTGELFF
j_gene: TRBJ2-2
v_gene: TRBV7-2
d_gene: -
abundance: -

CDR3nt: TGCGCCAGCAGCCAAGAGGGGTGGGGCGGTCAGCCCCAGCATTTT
CDR3aa: CASSQEGWGGQPQHF
j_gene: TRBJ1-5
v_gene: TRBV4-1
d_gene: -
abundance: few

CDR3nt: TGTGCCATCAGTGAGTCCCTAGCGGGGGGCCCCTACAATGAGCAGTTCTTC
CDR3aa: CAISESLAGGPYNEQFF
j_gene: TRBJ2-1
v_gene: TRBV10-3
d_gene: TRBD2
abundance: few

CDR3nt: TGTGCCAGCAGTCCGGCGGACAGCCTGTATGGCTACACCTTC
CDR3aa: CASSPADSLYGYTF
j_gene: TRBJ1-2
v_gene: TRBV27
d_gene: -
abundance: -

CDR3nt: TGCGCCAGCAGCCAAGAGTGGCAGGTGGATCAGCCCCAGCATTTT
CDR3aa: CASSQEWQVDQPQHF
j_gene: TRBJ1-5
v_gene: TRBV4-1
d_gene: -
abundance: few

CDR3nt: TGTGCCAGCAGCTTAGCGGGACCAGGTGGTCAGCCCCAGCATTTT
CDR3aa: CASSLAGPGGQPQHF
j_gene: TRBJ1-5
v_gene: TRBV7-9
d_gene: -
abundance: few

CDR3nt: TGTGCCAGCAGCGTCCGTGACACAGATACGCAGTATTTT
CDR3aa: CASSVRDTDTQYF
j_gene: TRBJ2-3
v_gene: TRBV7-2
d_gene: -
abundance: -

CDR3nt: TGTGCCAGCAGTTACTCCGGAGCCCGGGACACCGGGGAGCTGTTTTTT
CDR3aa: CASSYSGARDTGELFF
j_gene: TRBJ2-2
v_gene: TRBV6-5
d_gene: -
abundance: few

CDR3nt: TGTGCCAGCCGTTGGGGGGGGAACACTGAAGCTTTCTTT
CDR3aa: CASRWGGNTEAFF
j_gene: TRBJ1-1
v_gene: TRBV6-1
d_gene: -
abundance: few

CDR3nt: TGTGCCAGCAGTGAAGAGTGGTCCAATCAGCCCCAGCATTTT
CDR3aa: CASSEEWSNQPQHF
j_gene: TRBJ1-5
v_gene: TRBV2
d_gene: -
abundance: -

CDR3nt: TGCAGCGGGCTCAGGGGACCAAATGAGCAGTTCTTC
CDR3aa: CSGLRGPNEQFF
j_gene: TRBJ2-1
v_gene: TRBV29-1
d_gene: -
abundance: -

CDR3nt: TGCGCCAGCAGCTTTACTGGGACGGATGAAGCTTTCTTT
CDR3aa: CASSFTGTDEAFF
j_gene: TRBJ1-1
v_gene: TRBV5-1
d_gene: -
abundance: few

CDR3nt: TGTGCCAGCAGCTTACCACCGGGACAGGGCGAAGCTTTCTTT
CDR3aa: CASSLPPGQGEAFF
j_gene: TRBJ1-1
v_gene: TRBV7-9
d_gene: TRBD1
abundance: -

CDR3nt: TGTGCCTGGAGTGACCCCTATGAGCAGTTCTTC
CDR3aa: CAWSDPYEQFF
j_gene: TRBJ2-1
v_gene: TRBV30
d_gene: -
abundance: few

CDR3nt: TGTGCCAGCAGCTATCTAGCGGGGGCAACAGATACGCAGTATTTT
CDR3aa: CASSYLAGATDTQYF
j_gene: TRBJ2-3
v_gene: TRBV13
d_gene: TRBD2
abundance: -

CDR3nt: TGTGCCACCACCGAGTGGACTGAAGCTTTCTTT
CDR3aa: CATTEWTEAFF
j_gene: TRBJ1-1
v_gene: TRBV19
d_gene: -
abundance: -

CDR3nt: TGTGCCAGCACGGGGGACGAAGGCTACACCTTC
CDR3aa: CASTGDEGYTF
j_gene: TRBJ1-2
v_gene: TRBV2
d_gene: -
abundance: -

CDR3nt: TGCGCCAGCAGCTCCTTAGCGGGGGGTGTGGCAGATACGCAGTATTTT
CDR3aa: CASSSLAGGVADTQYF
j_gene: TRBJ2-3
v_gene: TRBV5-1
d_gene: TRBD2
abundance: few

CDR3nt: TGTGCCAGCGGACCAGCGGGGGGGCGAAATGAGCAGTTCTTC
CDR3aa: CASGPAGGRNEQFF
j_gene: TRBJ2-1
v_gene: TRBV6-5
d_gene: TRBD2
abundance: few

CDR3nt: TGTGCCAGCAGTGACAGGGGTAGGGAGCTGTTTTTT
CDR3aa: CASSDRGRELFF
j_gene: TRBJ2-2
v_gene: TRBV6-5
d_gene: TRBD1
abundance: -

CDR3nt: TGTGCCAGCAGCCCTCGGATAGGGACCACTGAAGCTTTCTTT
CDR3aa: CASSPRIGTTEAFF
j_gene: TRBJ1-1
v_gene: TRBV13
d_gene: -
abundance: -

CDR3nt: TGTGCCATCAGTGACCGGGCTTATCAAGAGACCCAGTACTTC
CDR3aa: CAISDRAYQETQYF
j_gene: TRBJ2-5
v_gene: TRBV10-3
d_gene: -
abundance: -

CDR3nt: TGTGCCAGCAGCGTGACAGGGGATAACTATGGCTACACCTTC
CDR3aa: CASSVTGDNYGYTF
j_gene: TRBJ1-2
v_gene: TRBV9
d_gene: TRBD1
abundance: few

CDR3nt: TGTGCCTGGAACTTCGGGGAGACCCAGTACTTC
CDR3aa: CAWNFGETQYF
j_gene: TRBJ2-5
v_gene: TRBV30
d_gene: -
abundance: few